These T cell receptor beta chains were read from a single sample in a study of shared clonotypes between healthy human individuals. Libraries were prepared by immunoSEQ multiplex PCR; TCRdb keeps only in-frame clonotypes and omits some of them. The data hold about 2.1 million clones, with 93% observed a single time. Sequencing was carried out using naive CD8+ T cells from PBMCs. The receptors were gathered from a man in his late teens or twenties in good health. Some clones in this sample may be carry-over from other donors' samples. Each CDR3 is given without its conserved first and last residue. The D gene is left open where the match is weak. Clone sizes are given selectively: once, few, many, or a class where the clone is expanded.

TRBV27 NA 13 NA ATAFRGDSYNEQF
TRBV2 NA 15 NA ASSAGRAPGANEKLF
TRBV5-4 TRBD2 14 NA ASSVLRGDPVDTQY
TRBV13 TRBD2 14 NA ASSLAASGTSDTQY
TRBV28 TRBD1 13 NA ASSFRGRKGNEQF
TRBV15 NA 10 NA ATSRVEDEQY
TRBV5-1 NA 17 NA ASSFPDNQATTLQETQY
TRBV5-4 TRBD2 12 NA ASSRLAAGNEQF
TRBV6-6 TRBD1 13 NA ASSYDGTGHYEQY
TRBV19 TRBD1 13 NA ASMRPGQFNQPQH
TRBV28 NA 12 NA ASSPTTDTYEQY
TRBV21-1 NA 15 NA ASSKALSRGSNQPQH
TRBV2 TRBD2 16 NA ASSEKRTSGRVGYEQF
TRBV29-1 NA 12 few SVSSSGSIYGYT
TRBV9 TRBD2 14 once ASSVLAGPSYNEQF
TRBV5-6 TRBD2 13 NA ASSPARLAGETQY
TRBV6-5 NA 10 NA ASSSQGHEQF
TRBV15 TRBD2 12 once ATGLSGSLNTQY
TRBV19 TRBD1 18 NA ASSIRTGTGGYSGANVLT
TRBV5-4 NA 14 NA ASSFGMKGSYNEQF
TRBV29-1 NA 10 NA SVEFRTYEQY
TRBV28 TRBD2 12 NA ASTHRGGIHEQY
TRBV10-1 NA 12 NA ASSEGAGNNEQF
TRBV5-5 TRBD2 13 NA ASSLRLAGAFEQY
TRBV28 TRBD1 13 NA ASSLWGDSNYEQY
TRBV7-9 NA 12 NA ASSPPSGYNEQF
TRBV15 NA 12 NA ATSRGGYQETQY
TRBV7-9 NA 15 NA ASSNRDPGQVGETQY
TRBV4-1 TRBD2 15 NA ASSQVSREGPGNEQF
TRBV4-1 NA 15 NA ASSHYPDTPQDYEQY
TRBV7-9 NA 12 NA ASSLAHGFPEAF
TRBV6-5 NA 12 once ASSYGSGDTEAF
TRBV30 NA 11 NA AWSTDRNYGYT
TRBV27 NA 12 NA ASSPGRGYYEQY
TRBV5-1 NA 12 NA ASSYSGRSYEQY
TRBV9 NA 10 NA ASSASRGEQF
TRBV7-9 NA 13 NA ASSSRTLSYNEQF
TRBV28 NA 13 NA ASSLIGSSNQPQH
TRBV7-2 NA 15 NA ASSPPTGRTVNYGYT
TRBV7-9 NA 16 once ASREIVGGNYLNYGYT
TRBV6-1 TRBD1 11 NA ASSWTGVAEQY
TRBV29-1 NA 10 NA SVDPTRTEAF
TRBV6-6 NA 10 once ASSYVANEQF
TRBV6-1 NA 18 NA ASSEEGNVWSPDLVETQY
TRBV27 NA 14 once ASSLGEGGTTDTQY
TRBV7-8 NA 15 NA ASSPHPGGPSYNEQF
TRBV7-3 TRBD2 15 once ASSPRGLAGTTDTQY
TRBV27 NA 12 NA ASSLFGRADTQY
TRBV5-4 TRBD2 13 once ASSLVGSGSGEQY
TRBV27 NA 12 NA ASRPGTGDNEQF
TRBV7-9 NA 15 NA ASSLPRMGGASDTQY
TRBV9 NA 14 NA ASSEKTGHSGNTIY
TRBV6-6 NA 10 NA ASSYFPGEQY
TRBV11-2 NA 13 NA ASSLSVFSTDTQY
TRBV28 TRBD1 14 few ASSPWTGLGNQPQH
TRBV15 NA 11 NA ATSRKTGDPPF
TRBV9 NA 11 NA ASSANRVDTQY
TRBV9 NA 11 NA ASSGGFNEKLF
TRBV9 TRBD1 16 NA ASSVASDRGRDGHGYT